This T cell receptor (beta chain) was captured by sequencing in a study of T cells in localized non-small cell lung cancer. Whole-study findings and limits: Adjacent lung had a median around 60 of the 100 largest tumor clones. The greatest T cell clonality was found in uninvolved adjacent lung (higher than in tumor).

The assay was immunoSEQ multiplex PCR, and TCRdb's table has in-frame clones only and misses some. The sample shows about 52,000 clones, over 60% of them seen only once. This clone was seen once. Its antigen is unknown. The V and J ends lost 8 bases and 4 bases, in that order; junction bases with no gene match: 11. Germline assignment: CDR1 SGHTA and CDR2 FQGTGA. The CDR3 spans 15 residues. The starting material was PBMCs, obtained before any cancer treatment. The TCR sequence derives from a woman between 35 and 70 years old with stage II lung adenocarcinoma. The chain has TRBV7-3 and TRBJ2-3; TRBD1 aligns across 8 bases. CDR3 sequence (DNA): TGTGCCAGCTCCCGACTGGCAGGGGGCGCAGATACGCAGTATTTT. Amino acid sequence: CASSRLAGGADTQYF. Filled out from reference TRBV7-3 and TRBJ2-3, the complete variable domain reads GAGVSQTPSNKVTEKGKYVELRCDPISGHTALYWYRQSLGQGPEFLIYFQGTGAADDSGLPNDRFFAVRPEGSVSTLKIQRTERGDSAVYLCASSRLAGGADTQYFGPGTRLTVL.